The source of this T cell receptor (beta chain) is a study of T cell changes during pregnancy in multiple sclerosis. Some clones are missing from TCRdb's copy, which holds only in-frame ones; the method was immunoSEQ multiplex PCR. The data show about 59,000 clones, roughly 94% seen once. Germline CDR1 is MGHRA and CDR2 is YSYEKL. The CDR3 consists of 14 residues. V shed 1 base and J shed 6 bases, with 9 bases lying between them. This chain joins TRBV4-1 and TRBJ2-2; weak D call: TRBD2 (5 bases). This sample comprised CD8+ T cells from peripheral blood mononuclear cells, obtained after pregnancy. The receptor's source is a female donor with multiple sclerosis, enrolled in a pregnancy study. The CDR3 nucleotides are TGCGCCAGCAGCCAAGGTGGGAGCGCCGGGGAGCTGTTTTTT. As protein: CASSQGGSAGELFF.